This T cell receptor beta chain was profiled in a study of CD4 T cells in relation to SARS-CoV-2 and coronaviruses. Study-level background: ViraFEST: approximately 10-day antigen culture of PBMCs, then TCR beta CDR3 sequencing. Study conclusions and caveats: Samples before the pandemic and after infection were not matched within any donor.

Germline lookup yields CDR1 SGHRS and CDR2 YFSETQ. This CDR3 is built from 15 residues. V dropped 4 bases and J dropped 4; count of bases not matched to a gene: 8. Comment on this clone: Its antigen is not known.

Before the COVID-19 pandemic, during about 2011-2019, CD4+ T cells were taken from unexposed donors. Isolation of CD4+ T cells took place after approximately 11 days in culture. Generated by immunoSEQ multiplex PCR, the TCRdb table keeps only in-frame clones and is missing some. The table lists 26,000 or so clones, 60% to 80% of them singletons. The sequence was obtained from a human donor in good health. Source material: CD4+ T cells from PBMCs, cultured in vitro. V gene TRBV5-1 combines with J gene TRBJ2-1; 7 nucleotides align to TRBD1. The CDR3 is CASSPAGGRYNEQFF. CDR3 coding DNA: TGCGCCAGCAGCCCCGCAGGGGGTCGGTACAATGAGCAGTTCTTC. Complete variable domain (other parts from reference TRBV5-1 and TRBJ2-1): KAGVTQTPRYLIKTRGQQVTLSCSPISGHRSVSWYQQTPGQGLQFLFEYFSETQRNKGNFPGRFSGRQFSNSRSEMNVSTLELGDSALYLCASSPAGGRYNEQFFGPGTRLTVL.